Below, 32 T cell receptor beta chains from the same sample are listed, as sequenced in a study of T-cell reconstitution after alpha-beta-depleted transplantation in children. Unique molecular identifiers were incorporated during preparation of the TCRbeta library. TCRdb reanalysed the PCR reads using MiXCR and keeps one entry per CDR3 protein. The table includes about 540,000 distinct CDR3 sequences, around 16% detected once. The sample in question was PBMCs from the stem cell graft donor, obtained from the stem cell graft. The receptors here all came from a human donor who donated a stem cell graft to a child with acute lymphoblastic leukemia.

This clonotype was seen more than once but under ten times. This chain links TRBV12-3 or TRBV12-4 with TRBJ2-1, with 9 bases lining up with TRBD2. This CDR3 has 16 amino acids. The ends lost 6 bases at V and 3 bases at J; junction bases unmatched: 9. DNA for the CDR3: TGTGCCAGCAGCCGACCCACTAGCGGGCACTACAATGAGCAGTTCTTC. Translating gives CASSRPTSGHYNEQFF.

The genes are TRBV10-3 and TRBJ2-4; D might be TRBD2 (5 bases). The germline gives CDR1 ENHRY, CDR2 SYGVKD. The CDR3 consists of 14 residues. Trimming removed 3 bases at V and 1 base at J, with 7 bases between. This CDR3 is CAISELGAKNIQYF. The CDR3 DNA reads as TGTGCCATCAGTGAACTAGGGGCCAAAAACATTCAGTACTTC.

A few counts support this clonotype. The CDR3 loop reads CASSLTSTTDTQYF. The CDR3 DNA reads TGTGCCAGCAGCTTGACTAGTACAACAGATACGCAGTATTTT. This chain links TRBV7-9 with TRBJ2-3; D is perhaps TRBD2 (6 bases). Germline CDR1 and CDR2: SEHNR and FQNEAQ (reference sequence). V lost 3 bases, J lost 3 bases, and 10 bases lay in between. The CDR3 length is 14 residues.

There are a few counts of this clonotype. The chain uses TRBV4-1 and TRBJ2-7; the D call may be TRBD1 or TRBD2 (5 bases each). This CDR3 comprises 14 residues. The germline V gene has CDR1 MGHRA and CDR2 YSYEKL. V was trimmed by 4 bases and J by 2 bases, leaving 12 bases between them. The CDR3, as DNA: TGCGCCAGCAGCCCCGTAGGGGAGACCTACGAGCAGTACTTC. The encoded protein is CASSPVGETYEQYF.

This clonotype was detected only a few times. A junction boundary mismatches the germline segment, possibly from a read error. The chain is built from TRBV24-1 and TRBJ2-7, with TRBD1 matching over 10 bases. The CDR3 has 15 amino acids. Looked up from germline, CDR1 is KGHDR and CDR2 is SFDVKD. CDR3 coding DNA: TGTGTCACCAGTGACCCGGGACAGGGGATCGACGAGCAGTACTTC. Translated: CVTSDPGQGIDEQYF.

The chain recombines TRBV24-1 with TRBJ1-1; the D is unclear. The germline V gene encodes CDR1 KGHDR and CDR2 SFDVKD. The CDR3 consists of 17 residues. Trimming cost V 4 bases and J 4 bases, with 21 bases left between them. DNA of the CDR3: TGTGCCACCAGTGAGGACCCCGGTGCCGGGGTGTTCACTGAAGCTTTCTTT. This translates into CATSEDPGAGVFTEAFF.

This rearrangement joins TRBV7-3 to TRBJ2-1; 8 bases map to TRBD1. CDR1 and CDR2 (germline): SGHTA, FQGTGA. The CDR3 runs to 14 residues. Trimming at V came to 5 bases and at J to 6 bases, leaving 6 bases not matched to a gene. The CDR3 here is CASSLTGEVNEQFF. The DNA for the CDR3 is TGTGCCAGCAGCCTGACAGGGGAGGTCAATGAGCAGTTCTTC. Combining the CDR3 with reference TRBV7-3 and TRBJ2-1 gives the whole variable domain GAGVSQTPSNKVTEKGKYVELRCDPISGHTALYWYRQSLGQGPEFLIYFQGTGAADDSGLPNDRFFAVRPEGSVSTLKIQRTERGDSAVYLCASSLTGEVNEQFFGPGTRLTVL.

This clonotype was found a few times. The gene calls are TRBV5-1 and TRBJ2-1, with D perhaps matching TRBD2 (5 bases). This CDR3 has 16 residues. Germline V CDR1 and CDR2: SGHRS, YFSETQ. V gave up 0 bases and J gave up 1 base, with 11 bases separating them. CDR3 sequence (DNA): TGCGCCAGCAGCTTGGGGCTAGCCCAATCCTACAATGAGCAGTTCTTC. Encoded protein: CASSLGLAQSYNEQFF.

The chain combines TRBV5-1 with TRBJ2-6; D gene unclear. With 1 base removed from V and 0 bases from J, the gap between germline ends came to 5 bases. CDR3 length: 15 residues. CDR1 and CDR2 from the germline V gene are SGHRS and YFSETQ. CDR3 nucleotide sequence: TGCGCCAGCAGCTTGAGCGACTCTGGGGCCAACGTCCTGACTTTC. This codes for CASSLSDSGANVLTF.

The V and J genes are TRBV10-3 and TRBJ2-7; D is possibly TRBD1 (5 bases). The length of the CDR3 is 13 residues. Trimming stripped 3 bases from V and 1 base from J, with 7 bases between. Germline V CDR1 and CDR2: ENHRY, SYGVKD. DNA of the CDR3: TGTGCCATCAGTGAAGGGGCGTCCTACGAGCAGTACTTC. This codes for CAISEGASYEQYF.

This clonotype was observed a handful of times. Here the CDR3 reads CASSRTGDQPQHF. CDR3 DNA: TGCGCCAGCAGCCGGACAGGGGATCAGCCCCAGCATTTT. The chain uses TRBV5-1 and TRBJ1-5; TRBD1 matches 9 bases. The CDR3 runs 13 residues. V gave up 4 bases and J gave up 5 bases; unmatched junction bases: 1. Germline CDR1 is SGHRS and CDR2 is YFSETQ.

The chain is built from TRBV4-1 and TRBJ2-7, with D uncertain. The germline V gene encodes CDR1 MGHRA and CDR2 YSYEKL. CDR3 length: 14 residues. The V gene lost 4 bases and the J gene lost 2 bases, with 12 bases spanning the gap. CDR3 sequence (DNA): TGCGCCAGCAGCCCAGTCCAGTTCGCCTACGAGCAGTACTTC. Translating gives CASSPVQFAYEQYF.

The chain joins TRBV5-1 to TRBJ2-1; D remains unclear. Trimming removed 0 bases at V and 0 bases at J, with 10 bases between. Germline assignment: CDR1 SGHRS and CDR2 YFSETQ. This CDR3 is built from 16 residues. The CDR3 region has the DNA TGCGCCAGCAGCTTGGTAGCTGGGCTCTCCTACAATGAGCAGTTCTTC. Translating gives CASSLVAGLSYNEQFF.

The chain combines TRBV20-1 with TRBJ1-5; D gene ambiguous. Between the trimmed V and J ends, which lost 6 bases and 0 bases, there was a span of 12 bases. Germline values: CDR1 DFQATT, CDR2 SNEGSKA (reference sequence). The CDR3 covers 14 residues. CDR3 coding DNA: TGCAGTGCAGCTAACGCCTATAGCAATCAGCCCCAGCATTTT. Its protein is CSAANAYSNQPQHF.

V and J are TRBV3-1 and TRBJ2-7; the D gene is possibly TRBD1 (6 bases). CDR3 length: 14 residues. Deletions cut 4 bases from V and 4 bases from J, with 14 bases between. CDR1 LGHDT and CDR2 YNNKEL come from the germline V gene (reference sequence). The CDR3 nucleotides read TGTGCCAGCAGCCCCGGGACACTACAGTACGAGCAGTACTTC. Its translation: CASSPGTLQYEQYF.

In its sample, this clonotype was seen a few times. V gene TRBV5-1 combines with J gene TRBJ2-1; a weak D match, TRBD2 (5 bases). The CDR3 loop spans 14 amino acids. Trimming stripped 1 base from V and 3 bases from J, with 8 bases between. Germline CDR1 SGHRS, CDR2 YFSETQ. In DNA, the CDR3 is TGCGCCAGCAGCTTGCAAGCGGACTACAATGAGCAGTTCTTC. Amino acid sequence: CASSLQADYNEQFF. The whole variable domain, filled in from reference TRBV5-1 and TRBJ2-1, reads KAGVTQTPRYLIKTRGQQVTLSCSPISGHRSVSWYQQTPGQGLQFLFEYFSETQRNKGNFPGRFSGRQFSNSRSEMNVSTLELGDSALYLCASSLQADYNEQFFGPGTRLTVL.

This clonotype was counted many times. V usage is TRBV5-1 and J usage is TRBJ2-7; D not certain. V lost 0 bases, J lost 4 bases, and 11 bases lay in between. Germline V CDR1 and CDR2: SGHRS, YFSETQ. The CDR3 covers 14 residues. The DNA of the CDR3 is TGCGCCAGCAGCTTGGTCCTGGGCTCTTACGAGCAGTACTTC. Protein product: CASSLVLGSYEQYF.

In nucleotides, the CDR3 is TGTGCCAGCAGTTCGCGGACTAGAAGAATGAAGCAGTTCTTC. It codes for CASSSRTRRMKQFF. The genes are TRBV12-3 or TRBV12-4 and TRBJ2-1; 7 nucleotides agree with TRBD2. The J segment lost 11 bases and the V segment lost 4 bases, leaving 11 bases of the junction unmatched. This CDR3 comprises 14 residues.

This clonotype was detected only a few times. V gene TRBV6-1 combines with J gene TRBJ1-4; 8 positions agree with TRBD1. This CDR3 has 17 amino acids. Trimming removed 1 base from V and 7 bases from J; junction bases left unmatched: 11. In germline, CDR1 is MNHNS, CDR2 SASEGT. CDR3 loop: CASSEVPTGGLREKLFF. In DNA, the CDR3 is TGTGCCAGCAGTGAAGTCCCAACAGGGGGACTTCGTGAAAAACTGTTTTTT.

The chain combines TRBV29-1 with TRBJ2-1, with TRBD2 identical over 7 bases. The CDR3 sequence is 15 residues long. The V gene's germline CDR1 is SQVTM and CDR2 ANQGSEA. The V gene end was trimmed by 2 bases and the J gene end by 1 base; junction bases not matched to a gene: 5. The chain's CDR3 is CSVEIRGRSYNEQFF. CDR3 DNA sequence: TGCAGCGTTGAAATCCGCGGGAGATCCTACAATGAGCAGTTCTTC.

A few counts support this clonotype. This chain uses TRBV29-1 with TRBJ1-1; 10 bases are a match to TRBD1. The ends lost 4 bases at V and 4 bases at J; junction bases unmatched: 6. This CDR3 is 14 amino acids long. CDR1 is SQVTM, CDR2 ANQGSEA, per germline. The CDR3 loop is CSVGGTGVSTEAFF. CDR3 DNA: TGCAGCGTTGGGGGGACAGGGGTGAGCACTGAAGCTTTCTTT.

This clonotype was observed a handful of times. V and J are TRBV24-1 and TRBJ2-2; D unresolved. The CDR3 runs 14 residues. The V and J ends lost 3 bases and 2 bases respectively, with 6 bases between them. CDR1 is KGHDR and CDR2 is SFDVKD in the germline V gene. The CDR3 DNA follows: TGTGCCACCAGTGATATGAGAAACACCGGGGAGCTGTTTTTT. Amino acid sequence: CATSDMRNTGELFF.

The chain employs TRBV5-1 and TRBJ2-7; D unclear. The length of the CDR3 is 15 residues. V lost 2 bases and J 1 base, leaving 13 bases between the germline ends. Germline loops: CDR1 SGHRS, CDR2 YFSETQ. Here the CDR3 reads CASSFAPASSYEQYF. The CDR3 DNA follows: TGCGCCAGCAGCTTTGCCCCCGCCTCGTCCTACGAGCAGTACTTC.

The table lists this clonotype with a few counts. The chain recombines TRBV25-1 with TRBJ2-5; no clear D gene. Germline V gives CDR1 MGHDK, CDR2 SYGVNS. The CDR3 spans 13 residues. V lost 1 base and J lost 0, with 3 bases in between. CDR3 coding DNA: TGTGCCAGCAGTGAATCCCACCAAGAGACCCAGTACTTC. Its protein is CASSESHQETQYF.

V is TRBV27 and J is TRBJ2-7, with 7 bases aligning to TRBD2. CDR1 is MNHEY, CDR2 SMNVEV, per germline (reference sequence). This CDR3 is 16 amino acids long. Trimming at V came to 5 bases and at J to 2 bases, leaving 12 bases not matched to a gene. The CDR3 sequence is CASSPPGAGDTYEQYF. DNA of the CDR3: TGTGCCAGCAGTCCCCCCGGGGCGGGAGATACCTACGAGCAGTACTTC.

This clonotype was seen a few times. The chain uses TRBV6-1 and TRBJ2-1; TRBD2 agrees at 12 bases. The CDR3 has 15 amino acids. CDR1 is MNHNS and CDR2 is SASEGT in the germline V gene. J gave up 1 base and V 8 bases, and 3 bases lay outside the gene matches. CDR3 sequence reads: CASWTSGTSYNEQFF. In DNA, the CDR3 is TGTGCCAGCTGGACTAGCGGGACGTCCTACAATGAGCAGTTCTTC.

In its sample, this clonotype was seen once. This chain uses TRBV12-3 or TRBV12-4 with TRBJ2-5; D is possibly TRBD1 or TRBD2 (5 bases each). V was trimmed by 5 bases and J by 5 bases, leaving 18 bases between them. This CDR3 is built from 15 residues. The CDR3 DNA sequence: TGTGCCAGCAGTATTCCGGGACCCGACGGGGAGACCCAGTACTTC. Its translation is CASSIPGPDGETQYF.

The chain employs TRBV4-1 and TRBJ1-1, with D possibly TRBD1 on 5 matching bases. Germline-derived CDR1 and CDR2 are MGHRA and YSYEKL. The CDR3 is 16 residues long. V was cut by 4 bases and J by 5 bases, with 20 bases left in between. DNA for the CDR3: TGCGCCAGCAGCCTTGGCAGGGCATCGGGTAATACTGAAGCTTTCTTT. Its protein product is CASSLGRASGNTEAFF.

This clonotype was observed a handful of times. V and J are TRBV20-1 and TRBJ2-2; TRBD1 agrees at 9 bases. V lost 2 bases and J lost 0; bases outside the gene matches: 13. This CDR3 has 19 amino acids. Looked up from germline, CDR1 is DFQATT and CDR2 is SNEGSKA (reference sequence). CDR3 nucleotides: TGCAGTGCTAGACCCCCCCCGGGACAGGGCCCACCGAACACCGGGGAGCTGTTTTTT. The encoded protein is CSARPPPGQGPPNTGELFF.

J is TRBJ2-4 and V is TRBV7-2, with unresolved D. Trimming took off 5 bases at V and 0 bases at J, with 11 bases between the two ends. This CDR3 is built from 15 residues. CDR1 and CDR2 (germline): SGHTA, FQGNSA. The CDR3 reads CASSLLPLAKNIQYF. CDR3 DNA: TGTGCCAGCAGCCTATTGCCACTAGCCAAAAACATTCAGTACTTC.

This chain connects TRBV20-1 to TRBJ2-7; D remains ambiguous. V was shortened by 3 bases and J by 3 bases, with 15 bases between the two germline ends. Germline values: CDR1 DFQATT, CDR2 SNEGSKA (reference sequence). The CDR3 is made up of 14 amino acids. This chain's CDR3 is CSASSSGIFYEQYF. Here the CDR3 DNA reads TGCAGTGCTAGTTCGAGTGGGATATTCTACGAGCAGTACTTC.

This clonotype was found a few times. The chain joins TRBV3-1 to TRBJ2-3; perhaps TRBD2 as D (6 bases). This CDR3 has 16 residues. Germline V gene data show CDR1 as LGHDT and CDR2 as YNNKEL (reference sequence). V was clipped by 0 bases and J by 4 bases, with 14 bases between them. CDR3 region: CASSQDPGSGADTQYF. In nucleotides, the CDR3 is TGTGCCAGCAGCCAAGACCCCGGGAGTGGGGCAGATACGCAGTATTTT.